This T cell receptor (beta chain) was observed in a study of blood T cell repertoires in COVID-19. Participants reported their clinical history, and cohort assignment relied on those reports. Produced via immunoSEQ multiplex PCR; TCRdb's table is partial and in-frame only. The table has under 300,000 clones, over 85% seen once. Germline values: CDR1 SGHTA, CDR2 FQGTGA. Trimming cost V 5 bases and J 1 base; bases outside gene matches: 5. The length of the CDR3 is 14 residues. This chain joins TRBV7-3 and TRBJ2-7; 7 nucleotides match TRBD2. Sequenced input: PBMCs or T cells enriched from blood (not recorded which). The TCR was taken from a woman in her sixties or seventies who had recovered from COVID-19. The CDR3 bases are TGTGCCAGCAGCCTAAGCGGGACTTCCTACGAGCAGTACTTC. This encodes CASSLSGTSYEQYF.